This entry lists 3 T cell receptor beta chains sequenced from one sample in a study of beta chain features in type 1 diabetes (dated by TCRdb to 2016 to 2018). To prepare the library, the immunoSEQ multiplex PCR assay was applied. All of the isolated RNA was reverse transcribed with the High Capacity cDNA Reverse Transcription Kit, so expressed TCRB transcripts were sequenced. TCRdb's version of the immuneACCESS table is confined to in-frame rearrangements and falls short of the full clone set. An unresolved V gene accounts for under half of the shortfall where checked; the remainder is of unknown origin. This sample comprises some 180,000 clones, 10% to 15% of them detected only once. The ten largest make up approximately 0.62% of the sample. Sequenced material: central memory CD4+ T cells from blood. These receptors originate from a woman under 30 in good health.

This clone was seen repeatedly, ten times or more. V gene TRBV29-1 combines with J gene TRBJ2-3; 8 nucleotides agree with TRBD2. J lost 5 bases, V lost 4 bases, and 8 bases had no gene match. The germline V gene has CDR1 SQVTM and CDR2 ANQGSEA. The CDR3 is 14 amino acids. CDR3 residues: CSVGSGREGDTQYF. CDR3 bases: TGCAGCGTTGGCTCCGGGAGGGAGGGAGATACGCAGTATTTT.

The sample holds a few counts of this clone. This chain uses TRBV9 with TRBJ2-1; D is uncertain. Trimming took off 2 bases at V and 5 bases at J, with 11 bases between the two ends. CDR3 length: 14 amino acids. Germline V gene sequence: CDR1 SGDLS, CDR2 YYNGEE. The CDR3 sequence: CASSVDTWDNEQFF. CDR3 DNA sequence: TGTGCCAGCAGCGTCGACACTTGGGACAATGAGCAGTTCTTC.

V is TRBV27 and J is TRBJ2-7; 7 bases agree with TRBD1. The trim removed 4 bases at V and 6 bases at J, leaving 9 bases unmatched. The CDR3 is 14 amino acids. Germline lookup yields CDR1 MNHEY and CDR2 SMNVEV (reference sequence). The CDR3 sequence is CASSSPGQLLEQYF. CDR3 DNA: TGTGCCAGCAGTTCCCCGGGACAGCTCCTCGAGCAGTACTTC.